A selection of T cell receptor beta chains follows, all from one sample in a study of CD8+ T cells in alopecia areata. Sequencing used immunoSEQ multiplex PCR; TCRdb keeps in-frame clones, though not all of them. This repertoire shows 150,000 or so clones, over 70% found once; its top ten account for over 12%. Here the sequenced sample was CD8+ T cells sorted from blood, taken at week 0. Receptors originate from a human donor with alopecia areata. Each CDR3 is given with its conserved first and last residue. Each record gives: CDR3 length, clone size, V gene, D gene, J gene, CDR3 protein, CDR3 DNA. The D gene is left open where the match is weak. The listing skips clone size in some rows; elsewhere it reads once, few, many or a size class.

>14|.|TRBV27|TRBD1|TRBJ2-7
CASSYFTGGYEQYF
TGTGCCAGCAGTTATTTTACAGGGGGCTACGAGCAGTACTTC
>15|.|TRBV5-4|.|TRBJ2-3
CATEGRGRPTDTQYF
TGTGCCACCGAGGGGCGGGGGCGACCCACAGATACGCAGTATTTT
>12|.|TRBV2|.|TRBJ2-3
CASFREPDTQYF
TGTGCCAGCTTTAGGGAACCCGATACGCAGTATTTT
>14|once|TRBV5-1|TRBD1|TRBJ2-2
CASSLGQGTGELFF
TGCGCCAGCAGTCTAGGACAGGGCACCGGGGAGCTGTTTTTT
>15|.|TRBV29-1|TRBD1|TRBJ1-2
CSVEDPQGGYYGYTF
TGCAGCGTTGAAGATCCGCAGGGGGGTTACTATGGCTACACCTTC
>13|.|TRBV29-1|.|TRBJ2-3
CSVKHSTTDTQYF
TGCAGCGTTAAGCACTCGACTACAGATACGCAGTATTTT
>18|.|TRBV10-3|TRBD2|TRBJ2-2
CAISDGLAGGPNTGELFF
TGTGCCATCAGTGACGGACTAGCGGGGGGACCGAACACCGGGGAGCTGTTTTTT
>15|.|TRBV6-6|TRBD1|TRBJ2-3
CATAKGASSTDTQYF
TGTGCCACCGCAAAGGGGGCTTCGAGCACAGATACGCAGTATTTT
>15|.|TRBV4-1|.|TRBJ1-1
CASSQDGVLRSSAFF
TGCGCCAGCAGCCAAGATGGGGTCCTCCGAAGTTCAGCTTTCTTT
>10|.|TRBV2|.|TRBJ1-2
CASKPYGYTF
TGTGCCAGCAAACCTTATGGCTACACCTTC
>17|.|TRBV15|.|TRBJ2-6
CATSISRGDPGANVLTF
TGTGCCACCAGCATCTCTCGGGGAGACCCTGGGGCCAACGTCCTGACTTTC
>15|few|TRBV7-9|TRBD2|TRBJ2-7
CASSLASSGAYEQYF
TGTGCCAGCAGCTTAGCATCTAGCGGGGCCTACGAGCAGTACTTC
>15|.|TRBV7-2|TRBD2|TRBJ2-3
CASSLLAGGPDTQYF
TGTGCCAGCAGCTTACTAGCGGGGGGGCCAGATACGCAGTATTTT
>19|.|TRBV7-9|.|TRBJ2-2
CASSLENTLVNLGPGELFF
TGTGCCAGCAGCTTAGAAAACACCCTTGTCAACCTCGGACCCGGGGAGCTGTTTTTT
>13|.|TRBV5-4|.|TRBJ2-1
CASSLPEYNEQFF
TGTGCCAGCAGCTTGCCCGAATACAATGAGCAGTTCTTC
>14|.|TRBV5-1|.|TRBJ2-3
CASSLVGTTDTQYF
TGCGCCAGCAGCTTGGTTGGCACCACAGATACGCAGTATTTT
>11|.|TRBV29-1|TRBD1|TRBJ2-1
CSAQGAGEQFF
TGCAGCGCCCAGGGGGCTGGTGAGCAGTTCTTC
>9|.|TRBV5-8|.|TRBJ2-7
CASSYEQYF
TGTGCCAGCAGCTACGAGCAGTACTTC
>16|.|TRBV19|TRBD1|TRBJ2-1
CASSIQEGGKGNEQFF
TGTGCCAGTAGTATTCAGGAAGGGGGCAAGGGGAATGAGCAGTTCTTC
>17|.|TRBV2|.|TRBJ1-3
CASSEQPHRDAGNTIYF
TGTGCCAGCAGTGAACAGCCCCACAGAGATGCTGGAAACACCATATATTTT
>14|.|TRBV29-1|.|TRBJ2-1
CSVGGPEVNNEQFF
TGCAGCGTTGGCGGCCCAGAGGTCAACAATGAGCAGTTCTTC
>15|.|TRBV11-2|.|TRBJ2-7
CASSLDTAFSYEQYF
TGTGCCAGCAGCTTAGATACTGCTTTCTCCTACGAGCAGTACTTC
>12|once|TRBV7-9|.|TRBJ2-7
CASSPPGLEQYF
TGTGCCAGCAGCCCTCCAGGGTTGGAGCAGTACTTC
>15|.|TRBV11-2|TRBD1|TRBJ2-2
CASSYRQGAGGELFF
TGTGCCAGCAGCTACAGACAGGGGGCAGGCGGGGAGCTGTTTTTT
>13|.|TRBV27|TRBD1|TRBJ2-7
CASSAGQAYEQYF
TGTGCCAGCAGCGCAGGACAGGCCTACGAGCAGTACTTC
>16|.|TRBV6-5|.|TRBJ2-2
CASSYGWEGGTGELFF
TGTGCCAGCAGTTACGGGTGGGAAGGGGGGACCGGGGAGCTGTTTTTT
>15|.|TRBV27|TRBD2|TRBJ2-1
CASSSNSGASSEQFF
TGTGCCAGCAGTTCAAATAGCGGGGCGTCTTCTGAGCAGTTCTTC
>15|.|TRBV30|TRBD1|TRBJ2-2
CAWDWTGLNTGELFF
TGTGCCTGGGATTGGACAGGGCTAAACACCGGGGAGCTGTTTTTT
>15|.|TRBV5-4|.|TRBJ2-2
CASSLDQAPAGELFF
TGTGCCAGCAGCCTGGACCAAGCCCCGGCCGGGGAGCTGTTTTTT
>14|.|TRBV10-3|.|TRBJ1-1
CAISERGERAEAFF
TGTGCCATCAGTGAGAGGGGGGAGAGGGCTGAAGCTTTCTTT
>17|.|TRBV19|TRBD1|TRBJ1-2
CASSHLTGQGASYGYTF
TGTGCCAGTAGCCATCTAACAGGACAGGGGGCATCCTATGGCTACACCTTC
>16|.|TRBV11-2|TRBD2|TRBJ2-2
CASSPRRGELTGELFF
TGTGCCAGCAGCCCACGGCGGGGGGAACTCACCGGGGAGCTGTTTTTT
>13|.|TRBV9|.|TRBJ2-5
CASSPGGWETQYF
TGTGCCAGCAGCCCGGGGGGCTGGGAGACCCAGTACTTC
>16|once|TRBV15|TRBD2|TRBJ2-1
CAASRDMASGYNEQFF
TGTGCCGCCAGCAGAGATATGGCTAGCGGATACAATGAGCAGTTCTTC
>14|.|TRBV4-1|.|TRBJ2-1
CASSQDGREGEQFF
TGCGCCAGCAGCCAAGACGGGCGAGAAGGCGAGCAGTTCTTC
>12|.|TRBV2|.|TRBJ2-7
CASTGPSYEQYF
TGTGCCAGCACCGGACCCTCCTACGAGCAGTACTTC
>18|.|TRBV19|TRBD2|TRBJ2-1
CASSIAGGAGGRRGEQFF
TGTGCCAGTAGTATAGCCGGGGGCGCGGGAGGGCGTAGGGGTGAGCAGTTCTTC